This passage covers 21 T cell receptor beta chains from one sample sequenced in a study of blood T cells in healthy people across ages. Using a J-beta primer mix together with a sample-barcoded 5' primer, a second PCR was run for roughly 7 to 12 cycles. TCRdb recomputed calls from the 5' RACE reads with MiXCR, one row per CDR3 protein. The table records roughly 680,000 distinct CDR3 sequences, approximately 49% of them present only once. The sample comprised blood. These receptors all come from a woman aged 55-69 years in good health.

This sequence joins TRBV6-1 and TRBJ1-4; D uncertain. V was shortened by 3 bases and J by 8 bases, with 7 bases between the two germline ends. CDR1 MNHNS and CDR2 SASEGT come from the germline V gene. The CDR3 totals 12 residues. DNA of the CDR3: TGTGCCAGCAGTGATGCTTGGGAAAAACTGTTTTTT. This gives the protein CASSDAWEKLFF.

The J gene is TRBJ1-1, the V gene TRBV20-1; D unclear. V lost 4 bases to trimming and J lost 5 bases, with 14 bases between them. Germline V gives CDR1 DFQATT, CDR2 SNEGSKA (reference sequence). The CDR3 runs to 13 residues. The CDR3 region is CSAIETSYTEAFF. The CDR3 nucleotides read TGCAGTGCTATAGAGACCAGCTATACTGAAGCTTTCTTT.

This clonotype occurred a few times. V is TRBV20-1 and J is TRBJ1-5, with TRBD1 matching 10 bases. Germline CDR1 reads DFQATT; CDR2 reads SNEGSKA (reference sequence). CDR3 length: 15 amino acids. V trimming: 7 bases; J trimming: 4 bases; junction bases outside the gene matches: 10. CDR3 nucleotides: TGCAGTGGGGTACCGGGACAGGGGAGTAATCAGCCCCAGCATTTT. This gives the protein CSGVPGQGSNQPQHF.

In this sample, this clonotype turned up once. In DNA form, the CDR3 reads TGTGCCAGCACCTCTAACACCGGGGAGCTGTTTTTT. This sequence encodes CASTSNTGELFF. The genes are TRBV6-2 or TRBV6-3 and TRBJ2-2; D gene unclear. Germline CDR1 is MNHEY and CDR2 is SVGEGT. V lost 7 bases and J 2 bases, leaving 5 bases between the germline ends. The CDR3 is made up of 12 amino acids.

The DNA of the CDR3 is TGTGCCAGCAGCTTAACACCTACCGGGACTAGCGACCAAGAGACCCAGTACTTC. This sequence encodes CASSLTPTGTSDQETQYF. The chain couples TRBV13 to TRBJ2-5, with 10 bases that match TRBD2. This CDR3 has 18 residues. V lost 2 bases, J lost 0 bases, and 9 bases stayed unmatched. CDR1 and CDR2 (germline): PRHDT, FYEKMQ (reference sequence).

The chain links TRBV27 to TRBJ1-5, with D hard to call. There are 13 residues in the CDR3. Trimming shortened V by 5 bases and J by 1 base, and 6 bases separated the two germline ends. Germline V gene lookup returns CDR1 MNHEY and CDR2 SMNVEV (reference sequence). The CDR3 DNA reads as TGTGCCAGCAGTGAAAACAGCAATCAGCCCCAGCATTTT. Encoded protein: CASSENSNQPQHF.

The CDR3 sequence: CSARDAGLNSPLHF. The CDR3, as DNA: TGCAGTGCTAGAGATGCAGGGCTTAATTCACCCCTCCACTTT. The V gene is TRBV20-1, the J gene TRBJ1-6, with D possibly being TRBD1 (5 bases). There are 14 residues in the CDR3. The V end was cut by 0 bases, the J end by 6 bases, with 9 bases between. Germline CDR1 reads DFQATT; CDR2 reads SNEGSKA (reference sequence).

V gene TRBV24-1 combines with J gene TRBJ2-1; 7 bases fit TRBD2. The CDR3 has 21 residues. Germline-derived CDR1 and CDR2 are KGHDR and SFDVKD. The V gene end was trimmed by 4 bases and the J gene end by 0 bases; junction bases not matched to a gene: 20. The CDR3 region has the DNA TGTGCCACCAGTGACTTGGCATGGGGAGGTAGCGGGCCGAGCTCCTACAATGAGCAGTTCTTC. Its protein is CATSDLAWGGSGPSSYNEQFF.

This clonotype was detected once. The genes are TRBV28 and TRBJ2-1; 9 nucleotides match TRBD2. Germline trimming cut 4 bases from V and 2 bases from J; bases unmatched to any gene: 6. The length of the CDR3 is 16 residues. Germline values: CDR1 MDHEN, CDR2 SYDVKM. The CDR3 region is CASSSQGGRAYNEQFF. The CDR3, as DNA: TGTGCCAGCAGTTCCCAGGGCGGGAGGGCCTACAATGAGCAGTTCTTC.

J is TRBJ2-1 and V is TRBV3-1; 9 bases map to TRBD2. Germline V gene data show CDR1 as LGHDT and CDR2 as YNNKEL (reference sequence). V gave up 4 bases and J gave up 7 bases; unmatched junction bases: 8. This CDR3 has 15 amino acids. The CDR3, as DNA: TGTGCCAGCAGCCCGAGCGGGAGGATGTGGAATGAGCAGTTCTTC. This gives the protein CASSPSGRMWNEQFF.

This clonotype occurred a few times. This sequence joins TRBV20-1 and TRBJ2-5, with a tentative D call TRBD1 (6 bases). Germline V lookup: CDR1 DFQATT, CDR2 SNEGSKA (reference sequence). There are 12 residues in the CDR3. V shed 6 bases and J shed 5 bases, with 13 bases lying between them. CDR3 residues: CSAKQGWETQYF. The CDR3 DNA is TGCAGTGCAAAACAGGGATGGGAGACCCAGTACTTC.

The genes are TRBV10-3 and TRBJ2-2, with D perhaps matching TRBD2 (6 bases). From germline, CDR1 is ENHRY and CDR2 SYGVKD. CDR3 size: 14 residues. V dropped 2 bases and J dropped 7 bases, with 11 bases sitting between them. CDR3 bases: TGTGCCATCAGTGAGCAGGAGGGCGGCGGGGAGCTGTTTTTT. Translation gives CAISEQEGGGELFF.

The V and J genes are TRBV7-2 and TRBJ2-2; weak D call: TRBD1 (5 bases). Germline CDR1 and CDR2: SGHTA and FQGNSA. V lost 4 bases to trimming and J lost 5 bases, with 11 bases between them. CDR3 length equals 14 residues. In DNA form, the CDR3 reads TGTGCCAGCAGCTACCGATCAGGGACCGGGGAGCTGTTTTTT. Encoded protein: CASSYRSGTGELFF.

V is TRBV10-3 and J is TRBJ1-2; 8 bases match TRBD1. V shed 4 bases, J shed 3 bases, and the junction held 1 base outside the gene matches. This CDR3 comprises 13 residues. Germline assignment: CDR1 ENHRY and CDR2 SYGVKD. CDR3 nucleotide sequence: TGTGCCATCAGTGCGGACAGGGACTATGGCTACACCTTC. It codes for CAISADRDYGYTF.

This sequence joins TRBV20-1 and TRBJ2-5, with D tentatively TRBD1 (6 bases). Germline V gives CDR1 DFQATT, CDR2 SNEGSKA (reference sequence). This CDR3 spans 12 amino acids. V dropped 6 bases and J dropped 2 bases, with 10 bases sitting between them. Here the CDR3 reads CSAGDKQETQYF. The CDR3 DNA is TGCAGTGCGGGGGACAAACAAGAGACCCAGTACTTC.

The V call is TRBV12-3 or TRBV12-4, the J call TRBJ2-5, with TRBD1 matching over 7 bases. The junction had 15 bases not matched to a gene; V was cut back by 8 bases and J by 6 bases. This CDR3 spans 15 amino acids. CDR3: CASGPGYAGGKTQYF. For the CDR3, the DNA is TGTGCCAGCGGCCCAGGCTACGCAGGGGGAAAGACCCAGTACTTC.

The V call is TRBV7-9, the J call TRBJ1-1; 8 positions match TRBD1. The CDR3 consists of 18 residues. Per germline, CDR1 SEHNR and CDR2 FQNEAQ (reference sequence). V shed 4 bases and J 0 bases; nucleotides not matched to a gene: 13. The CDR3 spells CASSSDRGLLGMNTEAFF. The CDR3 DNA is TGTGCCAGCAGCTCCGACAGGGGACTCCTCGGAATGAACACTGAAGCTTTCTTT.

The genes are TRBV7-2 and TRBJ1-1; D ambiguous. Germline V gene lookup returns CDR1 SGHTA and CDR2 FQGNSA. V lost 3 bases to trimming and J lost 3 bases, with 17 bases between them. The CDR3 sequence is 16 residues long. The CDR3 protein is CASSLTGSLGYTEAFF. The CDR3 DNA follows: TGTGCCAGCAGCTTGACGGGCAGTCTGGGTTACACTGAAGCTTTCTTT.

This clonotype has a handful of counts. This sequence joins TRBV10-3 and TRBJ1-2, with 10 bases matching TRBD1. Germline lookup yields CDR1 ENHRY and CDR2 SYGVKD. This CDR3 contains 17 residues. V dropped 3 bases and J dropped 4; count of bases not matched to a gene: 11. CDR3 protein: CAISDGLRQGASYGYTF. As DNA, the CDR3 is TGTGCCATCAGTGATGGGTTGAGACAGGGGGCTTCCTATGGCTACACCTTC.

The genes are TRBV2 and TRBJ2-1; D is possibly TRBD2 (5 bases). The CDR3 covers 12 residues. Trimming removed 8 bases at V and 6 bases at J, with 11 bases between. The V gene's germline CDR1 is SNHLY and CDR2 FYNNEI. The CDR3 loop reads CASVGAGNEQFF. The CDR3 DNA sequence: TGTGCCAGCGTCGGTGCGGGCAATGAGCAGTTCTTC.

V and J are TRBV6-5 and TRBJ1-1; possible D gene TRBD1, 6 bases. The CDR3 runs to 15 residues. Trimming took 7 bases from V and 1 from J, leaving 16 bases between them. Germline CDR1 and CDR2: MNHEY and SVGAGI. The CDR3 loop is CASTPSRGRNTEAFF. The CDR3 DNA follows: TGTGCCAGCACCCCTTCGAGGGGGAGGAACACTGAAGCTTTCTTT.